This is a list of T cell receptor beta chains from one sample in a study of T-cell memory formation after mild COVID-19. From the 5' RACE reads, TCRdb called clonotypes with MiXCR, one entry per CDR3 protein. The sample carries approximately 350,000 distinct CDR3 sequences, under 15% recorded once. Material: PBMCs or a T cell subset sorted from them (not recorded which). The receptors shown here come from a man aged 18 to 30 who had mild COVID-19 (a few samples of this study predate the infection). Cell type and time point are not known. The CDR3 runs from the conserved cysteine through the conserved F or W. Fields, in order: J gene, V gene, clone size, D gene, CDR3 protein, CDR3 DNA. D genes are given only for firm matches. Clone sizes are given selectively: once, few, many, or a class where the clone is expanded.

>TRBJ2-3|TRBV7-3|many|-
CASSFGQHTDTQYF
TGTGCCAGCAGCTTCGGACAACACACAGATACGCAGTATTTT
>TRBJ2-1|TRBV7-9|-|TRBD2
CASSLEVSGGEQFF
TGTGCCAGCAGCTTAGAGGTTTCGGGGGGGGAGCAGTTCTTC
>TRBJ1-1|TRBV25-1|-|-
CASSESIGARGAFF
TGTGCCAGCAGTGAAAGTATAGGGGCAAGAGGAGCTTTCTTT
>TRBJ2-1|TRBV11-2|-|-
CASSPRSGSSNNEQFF
TGTGCCAGCAGTCCCCGGTCGGGGAGTAGCAATAATGAGCAGTTCTTC
>TRBJ2-1|TRBV9|few|TRBD2
CASNSGGEYNEQFF
TGTGCCAGCAACAGCGGGGGGGAATACAATGAGCAGTTCTTC
>TRBJ2-3|TRBV15|-|TRBD2
CATSRVAGGDTQYF
TGTGCCACCAGCAGAGTTGCGGGAGGAGATACGCAGTATTTT
>TRBJ1-6|TRBV7-2|-|-
CASSLESGPRPVSPLHF
TGTGCCAGCAGCTTAGAGTCGGGGCCCCGTCCAGTTTCACCCCTCCACTTT
>TRBJ1-2|TRBV19|-|-
CASSIQGGRAPGYTF
TGTGCCAGTAGTATCCAGGGAGGACGAGCTCCTGGCTACACCTTC
>TRBJ1-1|TRBV6-5|few|-
CASSYSIRGDVEAFF
TGTGCCAGCAGTTACTCGATCCGTGGGGATGTTGAAGCTTTCTTT
>TRBJ2-3|TRBV5-1|few|-
CASSAGLDRVTDTQYF
TGCGCCAGCAGCGCGGGGCTAGACAGGGTCACAGATACGCAGTATTTT
>TRBJ2-2|TRBV5-1|few|TRBD2
CASSGGTMATGELFF
TGCGCCAGCAGCGGCGGGACTATGGCTACCGGGGAGCTGTTTTTT
>TRBJ1-2|TRBV10-3|-|-
CAISESRVYGYTF
TGTGCCATCAGTGAGAGCAGAGTCTATGGCTACACCTTC
>TRBJ2-7|TRBV20-1|few|-
CSAHRDYGLVQYF
TGCAGTGCGCACAGGGACTATGGATTAGTGCAGTACTTC
>TRBJ1-5|TRBV6-6|few|TRBD1
CASSSRDRGGSPQHF
TGTGCCAGCAGTTCCCGGGACAGGGGGGGATCGCCCCAGCATTTT
>TRBJ1-3|TRBV12-3/TRBV12-4|-|TRBD1
CASRGQGRNTIYF
TGTGCCAGCAGGGGACAGGGCCGAAACACCATATATTTT
>TRBJ2-1|TRBV7-2|-|TRBD2
CASSPRNPRGVIYNEQFF
TGTGCCAGCAGCCCGAGGAACCCCCGGGGGGTGATCTACAATGAGCAGTTCTTC
>TRBJ2-3|TRBV6-5|many|TRBD1
CASRSDRGRTDTQYF
TGTGCCAGCAGATCGGACAGGGGTAGGACAGATACGCAGTATTTT
>TRBJ2-1|TRBV7-9|few|TRBD1
CATDRQGAPREQFF
TGTGCCACCGACCGACAGGGTGCCCCCAGAGAGCAGTTCTTC
>TRBJ1-5|TRBV7-9|-|-
CASRGTDPNQPQHF
TGTGCCAGCAGGGGGACGGATCCCAATCAGCCCCAGCATTTT
>TRBJ1-5|TRBV20-1|many|TRBD1
CSATTGVGGQPQHF
TGCAGTGCTACCACAGGGGTTGGGGGTCAGCCCCAGCATTTT
>TRBJ2-5|TRBV10-3|-|-
CAIGPILETQYF
TGTGCCATCGGGCCGATCCTTGAGACCCAGTACTTC
>TRBJ1-6|TRBV7-2|few|TRBD1
CASSSQKAPRQGGSTPLHF
TGTGCCAGCAGCTCTCAAAAGGCCCCTCGACAGGGAGGTTCGACACCCCTCCACTTT
>TRBJ2-2|TRBV5-1|-|-
CASRRLLRGTGELFF
TGCGCCAGCAGGCGACTCCTTCGGGGGACCGGGGAGCTGTTTTTT
>TRBJ2-2|TRBV7-8|few|-
CASSSFGTGELFF
TGTGCCAGCAGCTCTTTCGGGACCGGGGAGCTGTTTTTT
>TRBJ2-3|TRBV6-5|-|TRBD2
CASSSLAGNTDTQYF
TGTGCCAGCAGTTCACTAGCGGGGAACACAGATACGCAGTATTTT
>TRBJ2-3|TRBV4-1|-|TRBD2
CASSQDPLLAGGTDTQYF
TGCGCCAGCAGCCAAGATCCTCTACTAGCGGGAGGCACAGATACGCAGTATTTT
>TRBJ1-2|TRBV5-1|-|-
CASSLDREGYTF
TGCGCCAGCAGCTTGGACAGGGAAGGCTACACCTTC
>TRBJ2-2|TRBV5-1|-|TRBD1
CASSAYRGTGELFF
TGCGCCAGCAGCGCATACAGGGGAACCGGGGAGCTGTTTTTT
>TRBJ1-1|TRBV7-9|many|TRBD1
CASSFQGDTEAFF
TGTGCCAGCAGCTTCCAGGGGGACACTGAAGCTTTCTTT
>TRBJ2-7|TRBV6-6|-|TRBD2
CASSYRMDRTSGSRDEQYF
TGTGCCAGCAGTTACCGGATGGATCGGACTAGCGGCAGTCGTGACGAGCAGTACTTC
>TRBJ1-1|TRBV20-1|few|-
CSARARDTEAFF
TGCAGTGCTAGAGCTAGGGACACTGAAGCTTTCTTT
>TRBJ2-3|TRBV7-2|-|TRBD2
CASSAHSGESTDTQYF
TGTGCCAGCAGCGCCCATAGCGGGGAGAGCACAGATACGCAGTATTTT
>TRBJ2-7|TRBV13|-|-
CASSWMGSFFYEQYF
TGTGCCAGCAGCTGGATGGGTTCCTTCTTCTACGAGCAGTACTTC
>TRBJ2-2|TRBV6-5|few|-
CASSYAGLLNTGELFF
TGTGCCAGCAGTTACGCCGGACTGTTGAACACCGGGGAGCTGTTTTTT
>TRBJ1-1|TRBV7-9|-|TRBD1
CASSTSSGGAGAFF
TGTGCCAGCAGCACCTCGTCAGGGGGCGCGGGAGCTTTCTTT
>TRBJ2-2|TRBV20-1|few|-
CSARDPQGGNTGELFF
TGCAGTGCTAGAGATCCCCAGGGTGGGAACACCGGGGAGCTGTTTTTT
>TRBJ2-1|TRBV7-2|once|-
CASSLFPGTVYNEQFF
TGTGCCAGCAGCTTGTTTCCCGGTACAGTATACAATGAGCAGTTCTTC